The next 4 T cell receptor beta chains were all read from a single sample in a study of T cell clonality in common variable immunodeficiency. TCRdb keeps only in-frame clones here, not all; method: immunoSEQ multiplex PCR. This table holds 30,000 to 45,000 clones with no singletons; the top ten claim 2.5% to 3%. Sequenced input: peripheral blood mononuclear cells. The receptor source for this set is a person between 18 and 75 years old in good health.

The sample holds many counts of this clone. The CDR3 goes on 3 residues after the read ends, and that part is filled in from the germline J gene. This chain uses TRBV6-2 or TRBV6-3 with TRBJ1-2; possible D gene TRBD1, 6 bases. In germline, CDR1 is MNHEY, CDR2 SVGEGT. This CDR3 is 12 amino acids long. V dropped 8 bases and J dropped 4 bases, with 11 bases sitting between them. CDR3 sequence: CASSGQIYGYTF. The covered CDR3 bases are TGTGCCAGCTCCGGACAGATCTATGGC.

This clone has a count of ten or more. The read stops 3 residues short of the end of the CDR3; the missing end is completed from the germline J gene. The rearrangement uses TRBV30 and TRBJ1-2; no clear D gene. V dropped 2 bases and J dropped 6 bases, with 13 bases sitting between them. There are 13 residues in the CDR3. Germline V gene lookup returns CDR1 GTSNPN and CDR2 SVGIG (reference sequence). The CDR3 is CAWSLQQLHGYTF. The CDR3 bases that were read are TGTGCCTGGAGTCTACAACAGCTGCATGGC.

The table lists this clone with many counts. Read coverage stops 3 residues before the CDR3 terminus; the germline J gene supplies the remainder. The rearrangement uses TRBV2 and TRBJ1-1; no firm D call. Germline CDR1 is SNHLY and CDR2 is FYNNEI. The CDR3 totals 15 residues. Trimming removed 3 bases at V and 3 bases at J, with 14 bases between. CDR3 bases read: TGTGCCAGCAGTGATGCGGTTGACGTGGACACTGAA. Amino acids: CASSDAVDVDTE. The complete CDR3 protein is CASSDAVDVDTEAFF.

About this clone itself: The read stops 3 residues short of the end of the CDR3; the missing end is completed from the germline J gene. The chain couples TRBV20-1 to TRBJ2-3, with TRBD1 as a possible D gene (6 bases). This CDR3 is built from 15 residues. CDR1 is DFQATT and CDR2 is SNEGSKA in the germline V gene (reference sequence). The sequenced part of the CDR3 DNA is TGCAGTGCTAGAGTTGAGACAGGCAGTGGGGAGACG. This codes for CSARVETGSGET. The whole CDR3 sequence reads CSARVETGSGETQYF.